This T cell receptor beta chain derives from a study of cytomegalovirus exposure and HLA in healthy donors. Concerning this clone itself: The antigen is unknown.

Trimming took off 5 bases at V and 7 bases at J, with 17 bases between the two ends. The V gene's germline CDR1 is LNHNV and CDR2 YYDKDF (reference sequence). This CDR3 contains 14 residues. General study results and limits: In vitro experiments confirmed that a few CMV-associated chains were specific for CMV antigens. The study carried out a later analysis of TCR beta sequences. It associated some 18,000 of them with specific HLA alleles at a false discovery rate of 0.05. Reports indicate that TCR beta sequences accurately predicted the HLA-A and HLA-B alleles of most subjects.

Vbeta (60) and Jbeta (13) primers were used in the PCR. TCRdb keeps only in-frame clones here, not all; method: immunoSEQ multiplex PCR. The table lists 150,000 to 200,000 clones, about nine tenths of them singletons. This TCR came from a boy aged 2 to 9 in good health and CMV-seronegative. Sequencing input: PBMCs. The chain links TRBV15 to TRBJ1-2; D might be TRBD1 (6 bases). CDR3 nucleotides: TGTGCCACCAGCGGACGACAGGCCCGGGGTGGCTACACCTTC. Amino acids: CATSGRQARGGYTF.